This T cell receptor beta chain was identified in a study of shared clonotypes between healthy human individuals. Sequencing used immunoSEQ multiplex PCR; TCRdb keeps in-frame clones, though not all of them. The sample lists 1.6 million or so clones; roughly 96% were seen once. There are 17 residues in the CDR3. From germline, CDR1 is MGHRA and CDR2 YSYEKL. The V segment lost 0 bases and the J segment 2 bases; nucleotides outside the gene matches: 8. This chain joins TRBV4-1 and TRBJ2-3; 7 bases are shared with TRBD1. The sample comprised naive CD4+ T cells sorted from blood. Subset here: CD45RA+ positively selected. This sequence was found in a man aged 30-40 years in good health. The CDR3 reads CASSQDPPQGYTDTQYF. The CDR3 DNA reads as TGCGCCAGCAGCCAAGACCCCCCACAGGGGTACACAGATACGCAGTATTTT.